This T cell receptor beta chain was captured by sequencing in a study of T cells in Graves' hyperthyroidism and ophthalmopathy. The CDR3 runs 16 residues. Germline assignment: CDR1 MDHEN and CDR2 SYDVKM. The V end lost 7 bases, the J end lost 5 bases, and 24 bases lay between the germline ends. Amplified regions were TCR beta CDR3 sequences from RNA transcripts. Carried out on the TCR CDR3, a first-round RT-PCR used the HTBI primer set. MiXCR, run by TCRdb on the multiplex PCR reads, gives a single entry per CDR3 protein. The sample has about 600,000 distinct CDR3 sequences; approximately 15% are singletons. The table lists this clonotype with many counts.

Sequenced input: blood. The TCR comes from a woman aged 18-29 years with Graves' ophthalmopathy. The chain joins TRBV28 to TRBJ2-7; TRBD2 is a possible D gene (6 bases). CDR3 in DNA: TGTGCCAGCACTCTGCGGCCGGCGGGACCGAGTGACGAGCAGTACTTC. Protein sequence: CASTLRPAGPSDEQYF.